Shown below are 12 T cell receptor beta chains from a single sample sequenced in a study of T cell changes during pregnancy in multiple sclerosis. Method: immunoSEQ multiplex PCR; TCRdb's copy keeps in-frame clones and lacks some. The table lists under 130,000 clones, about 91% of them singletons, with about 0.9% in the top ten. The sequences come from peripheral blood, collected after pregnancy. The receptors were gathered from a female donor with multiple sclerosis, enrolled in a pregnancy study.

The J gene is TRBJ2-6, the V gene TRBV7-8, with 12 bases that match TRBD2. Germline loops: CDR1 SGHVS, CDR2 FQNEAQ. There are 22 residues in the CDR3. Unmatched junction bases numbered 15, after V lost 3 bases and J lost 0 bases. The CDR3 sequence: CASSFLRVIRTSGASGANVLTF. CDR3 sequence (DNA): TGTGCCAGCAGCTTTTTACGTGTCATTCGGACTAGCGGGGCCTCTGGGGCCAACGTCCTGACTTTC.

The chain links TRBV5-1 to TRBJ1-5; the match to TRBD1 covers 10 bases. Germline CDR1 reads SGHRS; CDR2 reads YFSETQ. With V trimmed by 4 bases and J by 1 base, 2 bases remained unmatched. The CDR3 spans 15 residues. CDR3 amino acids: CASSLGQGSNQPQHF. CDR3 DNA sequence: TGCGCCAGCAGCCTGGGACAGGGGAGCAATCAGCCCCAGCATTTT.

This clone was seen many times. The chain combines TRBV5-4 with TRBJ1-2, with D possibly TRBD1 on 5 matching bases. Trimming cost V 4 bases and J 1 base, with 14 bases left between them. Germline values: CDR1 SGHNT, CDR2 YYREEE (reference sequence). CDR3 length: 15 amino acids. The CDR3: CASSRVTGGNYGYTF. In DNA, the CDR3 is TGTGCCAGCAGCCGCGTAACGGGGGGTAACTATGGCTACACCTTC. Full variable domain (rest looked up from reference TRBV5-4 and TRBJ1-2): ETGVTQSPTHLIKTRGQQVTLRCSSQSGHNTVSWYQQALGQGPQFIFQYYREEENGRGNFPPRFSGLQFPNYSSELNVNALELDDSALYLCASSRVTGGNYGYTFGSGTRLTVV.

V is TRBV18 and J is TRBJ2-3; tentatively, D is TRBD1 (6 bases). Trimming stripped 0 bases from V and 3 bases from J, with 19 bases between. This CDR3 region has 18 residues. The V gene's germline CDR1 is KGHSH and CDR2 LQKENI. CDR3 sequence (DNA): TGTGCCAGCTCACCACCCGACGGAACAGGGTGGGGGACAGATACGCAGTATTTT. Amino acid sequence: CASSPPDGTGWGTDTQYF.

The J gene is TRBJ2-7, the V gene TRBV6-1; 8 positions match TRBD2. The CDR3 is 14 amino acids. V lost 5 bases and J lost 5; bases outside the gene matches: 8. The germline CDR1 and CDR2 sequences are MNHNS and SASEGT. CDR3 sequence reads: CASSQREHFHEQYF. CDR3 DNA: TGTGCCAGCAGTCAGCGGGAGCACTTCCACGAGCAGTACTTC.

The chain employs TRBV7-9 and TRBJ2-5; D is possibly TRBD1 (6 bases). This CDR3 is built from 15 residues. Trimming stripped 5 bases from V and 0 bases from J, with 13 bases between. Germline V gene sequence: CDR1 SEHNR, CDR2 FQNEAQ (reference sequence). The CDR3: CASSLRQADQETQYF. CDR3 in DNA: TGTGCCAGCAGCCTAAGACAGGCGGACCAAGAGACCCAGTACTTC.

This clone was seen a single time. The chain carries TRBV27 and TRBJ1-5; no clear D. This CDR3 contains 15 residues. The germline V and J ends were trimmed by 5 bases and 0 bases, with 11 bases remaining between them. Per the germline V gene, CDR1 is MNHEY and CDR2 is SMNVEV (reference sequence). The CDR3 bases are TGTGCCAGCAGTCCCCGGAGTAATAGCAATCAGCCCCAGCATTTT. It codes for CASSPRSNSNQPQHF.

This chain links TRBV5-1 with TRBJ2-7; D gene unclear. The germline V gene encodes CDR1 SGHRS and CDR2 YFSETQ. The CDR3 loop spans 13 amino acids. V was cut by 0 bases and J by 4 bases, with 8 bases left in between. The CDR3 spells CASSLGSGYEQYF. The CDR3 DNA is TGCGCCAGCAGCTTGGGGTCAGGTTACGAGCAGTACTTC.

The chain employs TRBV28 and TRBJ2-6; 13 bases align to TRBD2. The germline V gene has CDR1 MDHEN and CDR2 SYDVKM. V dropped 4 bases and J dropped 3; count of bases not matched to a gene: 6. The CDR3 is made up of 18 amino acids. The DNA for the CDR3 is TGTGCCAGCAGTTATCTACTAGCGGGAGGGGATGGGGCCAACGTCCTGACTTTC. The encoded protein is CASSYLLAGGDGANVLTF.

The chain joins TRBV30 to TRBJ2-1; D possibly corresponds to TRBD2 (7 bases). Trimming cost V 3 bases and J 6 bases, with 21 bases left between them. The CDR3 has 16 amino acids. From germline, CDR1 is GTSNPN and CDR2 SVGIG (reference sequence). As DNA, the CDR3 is TGTGCCTGGAGCCCCTGGGGGGGGCGAGTTATCAATGAGCAGTTCTTC. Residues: CAWSPWGGRVINEQFF.

The CDR3 DNA reads TGTGCCAGCAGTTCCGGGTCGAGCTCCTACAATGAGCAGTTCTTC. Translated: CASSSGSSSYNEQFF. This chain uses TRBV27 with TRBJ2-1; D gene uncertain. V was clipped by 4 bases and J by 0 bases, with 10 bases between them. Germline CDR1 is MNHEY and CDR2 is SMNVEV (reference sequence). The CDR3 spans 15 residues.

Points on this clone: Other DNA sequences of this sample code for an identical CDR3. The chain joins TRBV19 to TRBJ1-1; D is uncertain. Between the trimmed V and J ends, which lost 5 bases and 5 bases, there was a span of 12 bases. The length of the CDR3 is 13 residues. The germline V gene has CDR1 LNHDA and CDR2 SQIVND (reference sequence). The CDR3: CASSLGRRTEAFF. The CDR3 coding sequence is TGTGCCAGTAGTTTGGGCCGCAGGACTGAAGCTTTCTTT.